The rows below give T cell receptor beta chains drawn from one sample of a study of blood T cells in healthy people across ages. MiXCR was run by TCRdb on the 5' RACE reads, yielding one entry per CDR3 protein. The sample has roughly 1 million distinct CDR3 sequences; 20% to 25% are singletons. The same sample was also studied in work on T cells of mothers and their children.

Sequenced input: blood. The receptors were sampled from a girl aged 2 to 9 in good health. Both conserved end residues are part of each CDR3. D genes are given only for firm matches. Size tells how often a clone was seen (once, few, many) or the class of an expanded clone, and some rows leave it out.

d_gene	v_gene	abundance	j_gene	CDR3aa	CDR3nt
NA	TRBV19	many	TRBJ2-1	CASTVAGSSYNEQFF	TGTGCCAGTACAGTCGCAGGAAGCTCCTACAATGAGCAGTTCTTC
NA	TRBV6-6	NA	TRBJ2-7	CASGRQGGVQYF	TGTGCCAGCGGAAGGCAAGGAGGGGTGCAGTACTTC
NA	TRBV6-1	few	TRBJ2-4	CASRDPGEGIQYF	TGTGCCAGCAGGGACCCGGGGGAAGGCATTCAGTACTTC
NA	TRBV28	NA	TRBJ2-5	CASSLSGDEQSF	TGTGCCAGCAGTTTGAGCGGTGACGAGCAGTCCTTC
NA	TRBV4-1	NA	TRBJ2-1	CASSQIADEQFF	TGCGCCAGCAGCCAGATAGCTGATGAGCAGTTCTTC
NA	TRBV29-1	NA	TRBJ2-2	CSVSFYTGELFF	TGCAGCGTTTCCTTCTACACCGGGGAGCTGTTTTTT
TRBD2	TRBV10-3	NA	TRBJ2-7	CAIRPQTSFSYEQYF	TGTGCCATCAGACCCCAGACTAGCTTCTCCTACGAGCAGTACTTC
TRBD2	TRBV3-1	NA	TRBJ2-7	CASSQVSGASYEQYF	TGTGCCAGCAGCCAAGTTAGCGGGGCCTCCTACGAGCAGTACTTC
NA	TRBV29-1	NA	TRBJ2-1	CSVPHPGLFSNEQFF	TGCAGCGTTCCCCACCCAGGGCTATTTAGCAATGAGCAGTTCTTC
NA	TRBV10-3	few	TRBJ1-2	CAIKEPVNYGYTF	TGTGCCATCAAGGAGCCCGTGAACTATGGCTACACCTTC
TRBD2	TRBV28	NA	TRBJ2-5	CASTGGRGETQYF	TGTGCCAGCACAGGAGGGCGGGGGGAGACCCAGTACTTC
NA	TRBV4-1	NA	TRBJ1-5	CASSQDVGRPNQPQHF	TGCGCCAGCAGCCAAGATGTTGGACGGCCTAATCAGCCCCAGCATTTT
NA	TRBV20-1	few	TRBJ1-2	CSATGSSYGYTF	TGCAGTGCTACAGGGAGCAGCTATGGCTACACCTTC